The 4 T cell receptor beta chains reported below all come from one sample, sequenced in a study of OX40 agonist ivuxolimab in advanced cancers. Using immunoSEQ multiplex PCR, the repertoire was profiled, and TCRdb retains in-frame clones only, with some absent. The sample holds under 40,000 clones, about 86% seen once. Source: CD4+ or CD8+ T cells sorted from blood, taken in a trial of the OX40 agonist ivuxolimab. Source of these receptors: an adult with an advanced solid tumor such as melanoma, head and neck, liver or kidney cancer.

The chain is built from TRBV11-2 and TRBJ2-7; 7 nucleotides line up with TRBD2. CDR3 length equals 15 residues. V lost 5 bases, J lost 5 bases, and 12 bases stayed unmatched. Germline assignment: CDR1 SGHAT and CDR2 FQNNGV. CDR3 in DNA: TGTGCCAGCAGCCATAGACTAGCTGCTCGGGACGAGCAGTACTTC. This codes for CASSHRLAARDEQYF.

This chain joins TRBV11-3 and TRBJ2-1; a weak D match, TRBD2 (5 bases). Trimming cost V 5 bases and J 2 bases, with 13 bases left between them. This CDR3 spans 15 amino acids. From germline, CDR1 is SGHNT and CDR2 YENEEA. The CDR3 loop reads CASSPEEVTYNEQFF. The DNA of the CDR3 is TGTGCCAGCAGCCCTGAGGAGGTCACCTACAATGAGCAGTTCTTC.

The CDR3 DNA sequence: TGCGCCAGCAGCTTCGGACAGGGTAGGGATGAGCAGTTCTTC. Protein sequence: CASSFGQGRDEQFF. The V gene is TRBV5-1, the J gene TRBJ2-1, with TRBD1 identical over 8 bases. The junction had 6 bases not matched to a gene; V was cut back by 2 bases and J by 8 bases. Germline V lookup: CDR1 SGHRS, CDR2 YFSETQ. The CDR3 sequence is 14 residues long.

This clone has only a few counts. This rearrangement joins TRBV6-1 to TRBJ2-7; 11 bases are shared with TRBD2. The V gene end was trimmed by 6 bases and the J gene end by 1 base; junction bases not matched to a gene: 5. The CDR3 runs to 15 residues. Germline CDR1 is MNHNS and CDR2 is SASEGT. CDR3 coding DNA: TGTGCCAGCAGCCAACTAGCGGGAGTATCCTACGAGCAGTACTTC. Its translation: CASSQLAGVSYEQYF.